These 21 T cell receptor beta chains were sequenced from one sample in a study of cytomegalovirus exposure and HLA in healthy donors. The PCR made use of 60 Vbeta and 13 Jbeta primers. The assay was immunoSEQ multiplex PCR, and TCRdb's table has in-frame clones only and misses some. Of under 75,000 clones listed, roughly 88% are singletons. The sample taken for sequencing was PBMCs. The receptors originated from a young woman in good health and CMV-seronegative.

The rearrangement uses TRBV4-1 and TRBJ1-3; D remains unclear. CDR3 length: 16 amino acids. Trimming stripped 0 bases from V and 8 bases from J, with 17 bases between. CDR1 is MGHRA, CDR2 YSYEKL, per germline. The CDR3 coding sequence is TGCGCCAGCAGCCAAGATGGAGGTTTCACTCAGGACACCATATATTTT. Encoded protein: CASSQDGGFTQDTIYF.

The count of this clone is one. This chain uses TRBV7-2 with TRBJ2-2; D may be TRBD1 (5 bases). With 8 bases removed from V and 0 bases from J, the gap between germline ends came to 7 bases. CDR3 length: 13 amino acids. The germline V gene encodes CDR1 SGHTA and CDR2 FQGNSA. CDR3 coding DNA: TGTGCCAGCGCAGGGCCGAACACCGGGGAGCTGTTTTTT. As protein: CASAGPNTGELFF.

J is TRBJ2-1 and V is TRBV4-2; D is possibly TRBD1 (6 bases). This CDR3 is 15 amino acids long. The V end was cut by 1 base, the J end by 4 bases, with 11 bases between. Per the germline V gene, CDR1 is LGHNA and CDR2 is YNFKEQ. CDR3: CASSQGPGQYNEQFF. The CDR3 DNA follows: TGTGCCAGCAGCCAAGGTCCCGGACAGTACAATGAGCAGTTCTTC.

The chain links TRBV18 to TRBJ1-3, with D unclear. Trimming took off 0 bases at V and 0 bases at J, with 9 bases between the two ends. This CDR3 is 16 amino acids long. Looked up from germline, CDR1 is KGHSH and CDR2 is LQKENI. The CDR3 DNA is TGTGCCAGCTCACCACCGGTTGCGAGCTCTGGAAACACCATATATTTT. This encodes CASSPPVASSGNTIYF.

The V call is TRBV7-2, the J call TRBJ2-3; D is unresolved. Per the germline V gene, CDR1 is SGHTA and CDR2 is FQGNSA. V lost 6 bases, J lost 4 bases, and 8 bases lay in between. The CDR3 totals 12 residues. The CDR3 sequence: CASRLEADTQYF. The CDR3 region has the DNA TGTGCCAGCAGGCTAGAGGCAGATACGCAGTATTTT.

The chain uses TRBV10-1 and TRBJ1-1; 7 nucleotides line up with TRBD1. Germline V gene lookup returns CDR1 WNHNN and CDR2 SYGVQD (reference sequence). The CDR3 length is 16 residues. J gave up 2 bases and V 10 bases, and 16 bases lay outside the gene matches. The CDR3 DNA reads as TGCGCCACCGCCGACTGGTTGGACAGGAGAAACACTGAAGCTTTCTTT. This gives the protein CATADWLDRRNTEAFF.

This clone was counted only a few times. V is TRBV6-1 and J is TRBJ2-2; D gene ambiguous. Per germline, CDR1 MNHNS and CDR2 SASEGT. The CDR3 has 14 residues. V lost 5 bases and J lost 4, with 11 bases in between. CDR3 bases: TGTGCCAGCAGTCCTCTGGGCTCCACCGGGGAGCTGTTTTTT. Its protein product is CASSPLGSTGELFF.

V gene TRBV9 combines with J gene TRBJ1-2; TRBD1 agrees at 7 bases. Losses at the gene ends were 4 bases for V and 0 bases for J; bases not matched to a gene: 12. Germline V gives CDR1 SGDLS, CDR2 YYNGEE. This CDR3 region has 17 residues. In DNA, the CDR3 is TGTGCCAGCAGCTCAGTGGACAGGTTTACAGCTAACTATGGCTACACCTTC. This codes for CASSSVDRFTANYGYTF.

The V gene is TRBV19, the J gene TRBJ1-2, with D possibly being TRBD1 (5 bases). The germline V gene encodes CDR1 LNHDA and CDR2 SQIVND (reference sequence). The CDR3 consists of 13 residues. V was shortened by 6 bases and J by 5 bases, with 13 bases between the two germline ends. Here the CDR3 reads CASRSGGEYGYTF. CDR3 DNA sequence: TGTGCCAGTAGATCGGGGGGGGAGTATGGCTACACCTTC.

This chain joins TRBV9 and TRBJ2-7, with 10 bases that match TRBD2. The CDR3 runs to 13 residues. The V and J ends lost 4 bases and 3 bases, in that order; junction bases with no gene match: 1. Germline V gene lookup returns CDR1 SGDLS and CDR2 YYNGEE. CDR3 in DNA: TGTGCCAGCAGCCCTAGCGGGAGCTACGAGCAGTACTTC. Amino acids: CASSPSGSYEQYF.

The CDR3 spells CASSKDRGSYEQYF. The CDR3 DNA sequence: TGTGCCAGCAGCAAGGACAGGGGTTCCTACGAGCAGTACTTC. This chain connects TRBV9 to TRBJ2-7, with 9 bases identical to TRBD1. J gave up 1 base and V 4 bases, and 3 bases lay outside the gene matches. Germline V gene data show CDR1 as SGDLS and CDR2 as YYNGEE. The CDR3 totals 14 residues.

This chain links TRBV7-9 with TRBJ1-2; tentatively, D is TRBD1 (5 bases). The V end was cut by 1 base, the J end by 4 bases, with 10 bases between. CDR3 length equals 14 residues. Germline assignment: CDR1 SEHNR and CDR2 FQNEAQ (reference sequence). CDR3 in DNA: TGTGCCAGCAGCTTAGTTTTCGACAGCTATGGCTACACCTTC. Translating it yields CASSLVFDSYGYTF.

The V call is TRBV5-6, the J call TRBJ1-1; the match to TRBD1 covers 8 bases. The J segment lost 4 bases and the V segment lost 2 bases, leaving 4 bases of the junction unmatched. The germline CDR1 and CDR2 sequences are SGHDT and YYEEEE. The CDR3 length is 14 residues. CDR3 loop: CASSFGQGFTEAFF. The DNA of the CDR3 is TGTGCCAGCAGCTTCGGACAGGGTTTCACTGAAGCTTTCTTT.

The chain couples TRBV30 to TRBJ1-5; TRBD1 might be the D (6 bases). Trimming cost V 0 bases and J 2 bases, with 20 bases left between them. Germline values: CDR1 GTSNPN, CDR2 SVGIG (reference sequence). The length of the CDR3 is 18 residues. The DNA of the CDR3 is TGTGCCTGGAGTGTACATGGGGGGGGCGATTGGGGCAATCAGCCCCAGCATTTT. Its protein is CAWSVHGGGDWGNQPQHF.

V and J are TRBV6-4 and TRBJ1-6; weak D call: TRBD1 (5 bases). Trimming pared 3 bases from V and 7 bases from J, leaving 10 bases between. Germline V gives CDR1 MRHNA, CDR2 SNTAGT. This CDR3 spans 14 amino acids. The CDR3 bases are TGTGCCAGCAGTGAAATCGGGGGAAATTCACCCCTCCACTTT. Amino acid sequence: CASSEIGGNSPLHF.

This chain links TRBV28 with TRBJ1-5; 7 positions agree with TRBD1. The trim removed 8 bases at V and 2 bases at J, leaving 3 bases unmatched. The CDR3 runs 13 residues. The germline CDR1 and CDR2 sequences are MDHEN and SYDVKM. The CDR3 region has the DNA TGTGCCAGCGGTGACAGGGGCAATCAGCCCCAGCATTTT. Translation: CASGDRGNQPQHF.

The J gene is TRBJ1-2, the V gene TRBV9, with D unclear. Trimming left V 2 bases short and J 5 bases short, with 25 bases between. CDR3 length: 18 amino acids. CDR1 and CDR2 from the germline V gene are SGDLS and YYNGEE. For the CDR3, the DNA is TGTGCCAGCAGCGTGCAAGGCGAGACAAGCCGACCTTCTTATGGCTACACCTTC. Protein product: CASSVQGETSRPSYGYTF.

This clone was seen only once. The genes are TRBV7-3 and TRBJ2-7, with 9 bases identical to TRBD2. Germline-derived CDR1 and CDR2 are SGHTA and FQGTGA. The trim removed 6 bases at V and 1 base at J, leaving 4 bases unmatched. The CDR3 sequence is 14 residues long. CDR3 sequence: CASSPSGASYEQYF. CDR3 bases: TGTGCCAGCAGTCCTAGCGGGGCTTCCTACGAGCAGTACTTC.

This CDR3 reads CAWSPSVEGGYTF. The CDR3 DNA reads TGTGCCTGGAGTCCCTCAGTCGAGGGTGGCTACACCTTC. The chain employs TRBV30 and TRBJ1-2, with unresolved D. Germline CDR1 reads GTSNPN; CDR2 reads SVGIG (reference sequence). There are 13 residues in the CDR3. The V end was cut by 2 bases, the J end by 7 bases, with 14 bases between.

The V call is TRBV7-2, the J call TRBJ1-1, with TRBD1 as a possible D gene (5 bases). There are 13 residues in the CDR3. V was trimmed by 5 bases and J by 1 base, leaving 8 bases between them. Germline V gene sequence: CDR1 SGHTA, CDR2 FQGNSA. The chain's CDR3 is CASSPGQNTEAFF. CDR3 nucleotides: TGTGCCAGCAGCCCCGGACAGAACACTGAAGCTTTCTTT.

The chain is built from TRBV7-3 and TRBJ1-2; 8 bases are shared with TRBD1. V trimming: 5 bases; J trimming: 1 base; junction bases outside the gene matches: 12. This CDR3 is 17 amino acids long. CDR1 is SGHTA, CDR2 FQGTGA, per germline. CDR3 coding DNA: TGTGCCAGCAGCCCATTCGACAGGGGCGAACTTAACTATGGCTACACCTTC. Encoded protein: CASSPFDRGELNYGYTF.